Following are 9 T cell receptor beta chains from one sample sequenced in a study of shared clonotypes between healthy human individuals. This table comes from immunoSEQ multiplex PCR, and its TCRdb copy is limited to in-frame clones, with some not included. The sample shows roughly 2.2 million clones, 90% to 95% of them seen only once. The sample was naive CD4+ T cells from PBMCs. Regarding subset: CD45RA+ positively selected. The receptors shown here come from a man younger than 35 in good health. Some clones in this sample may be carry-over from other donors' samples.

As DNA, the CDR3 is TGTGCCAGCAGCTCCTTCCGGGACCCACCTGAGTATGGCTACACCTTC. Translation gives CASSSFRDPPEYGYTF. The gene calls are TRBV11-2 and TRBJ1-2, with D tentatively TRBD1 (5 bases). In germline, CDR1 is SGHAT, CDR2 FQNNGV. The CDR3 spans 16 residues. The V end lost 4 bases, the J end lost 5 bases, and 20 bases lay between the germline ends.

J is TRBJ1-5 and V is TRBV2; tentative D call: TRBD1 (5 bases). Per the germline V gene, CDR1 is SNHLY and CDR2 is FYNNEI. The CDR3 runs 14 residues. Trimming left V 2 bases short and J 7 bases short, with 12 bases between. CDR3 coding DNA: TGTGCCAGCAGTGAAAATGGGGGGAGGCAGCCCCAGCATTTT. The encoded protein is CASSENGGRQPQHF.

The J gene is TRBJ2-7, the V gene TRBV6-5; the match to TRBD2 covers 7 bases. Germline-derived CDR1 and CDR2 are MNHEY and SVGAGI. The CDR3 is made up of 15 amino acids. V trimming: 6 bases; J trimming: 3 bases; junction bases outside the gene matches: 11. The CDR3 spells CASRRYGGVDYEQYF. CDR3 in DNA: TGTGCCAGCAGGCGTTATGGGGGGGTGGACTACGAGCAGTACTTC.

The count of this clone is one. The sample contains more than one DNA sequence encoding this CDR3. This chain joins TRBV7-2 and TRBJ1-1; no reliable D call. Germline assignment: CDR1 SGHTA and CDR2 FQGNSA. V lost 1 base and J lost 1, with 7 bases in between. The CDR3 totals 14 residues. CDR3 coding DNA: TGTGCCAGCAGCTTAGTCACGGGGAACACTGAAGCTTTCTTT. This codes for CASSLVTGNTEAFF. Using reference TRBV7-2 and TRBJ1-1 for the parts outside the CDR3, the full variable domain is GAGVSQSPSNKVTEKGKDVELRCDPISGHTALYWYRQSLGQGLEFLIYFQGNSAPDKSGLPSDRFSAERTGGSVSTLTIQRTQQEDSAVYLCASSLVTGNTEAFFGQGTRLTVV.

Notes on this clone: A junction end diverges from the germline sequence, so it may reflect a read error. The chain combines TRBV6-6 with TRBJ2-7, with 7 nucleotides matching TRBD2. The V gene's germline CDR1 is MNHNY and CDR2 SVGAGI (reference sequence). This CDR3 has 12 residues. The CDR3: CASSYLDEGLIF. In DNA form, the CDR3 reads TGTGCCAGCAGTTACCTAGATGAGGGACTAATCTTC.

There are a few counts of this clone. Other DNA sequences in the same sample also yield this CDR3. V and J are TRBV27 and TRBJ2-2; D call uncertain. V lost 3 bases to trimming and J lost 1 base, with 6 bases between them. Per the germline V gene, CDR1 is MNHEY and CDR2 is SMNVEV (reference sequence). This CDR3 contains 14 residues. The CDR3 spells CASSFYRNTGELFF. As DNA, the CDR3 is TGTGCCAGCAGTTTCTACAGGAACACCGGGGAGCTGTTTTTT.

This sequence joins TRBV7-6 and TRBJ2-3, with TRBD2 identical over 13 bases. Per germline, CDR1 SGHVS and CDR2 FNYEAQ. Germline trimming cut 4 bases from V and 2 bases from J; bases unmatched to any gene: 3. There are 16 residues in the CDR3. The CDR3 nucleotides read TGTGCCAGCAGCTCCGGACTAGCGGGAGCCACAGATACGCAGTATTTT. It translates to CASSSGLAGATDTQYF.

With respect to this clone: This CDR3 is also generated by other DNA sequences in the sample. This sequence joins TRBV15 and TRBJ2-5; TRBD2 matches 7 bases. With 3 bases clipped from V and 0 bases from J, the junction kept 1 base outside the gene matches. CDR3 length: 14 residues. Germline assignment: CDR1 LNHNV and CDR2 YYDKDF (reference sequence). Here the CDR3 reads CATSRGGDQETQYF. In nucleotides, the CDR3 is TGTGCCACCAGCAGGGGGGGGGACCAAGAGACCCAGTACTTC.

CDR3 loop: CASSDEWGVEQFF. The CDR3 bases are TGTGCCAGCAGTGACGAGTGGGGAGTGGAGCAGTTCTTC. The chain uses TRBV6-1 and TRBJ2-1; tentative D call: TRBD2 (5 bases). The CDR3 contains 13 residues. The V and J ends lost 3 bases and 10 bases respectively, with 13 bases between them. CDR1 is MNHNS, CDR2 SASEGT, per germline.